This T cell receptor beta chain was profiled in a study of blood T cell repertoires in COVID-19. There are 15 residues in the CDR3. Per germline, CDR1 MNHEY and CDR2 SVGAGI. J was trimmed by 0 bases and V by 7 bases; bases with no gene match: 5. The sample holds many counts of this clone. The assay was immunoSEQ multiplex PCR, and TCRdb's table has in-frame clones only and misses some. The table records fewer than 200,000 clones, about 86% of them present only once. The sequenced material came from peripheral blood. This clonotype originated in a woman in her seventies with COVID-19, enrolled during active disease. The chain recombines TRBV6-5 with TRBJ1-2; 10 bases agree with TRBD1. The CDR3 nucleotides read TGTGCCAGCAACTCCGGGACAGGGGCTAACTATGGCTACACCTTC. It yields the protein CASNSGTGANYGYTF.